The 27 T cell receptor beta chains in this list originate from one sample, sequenced in a study of T cell responses to AZD1222 COVID-19 vaccine. The protocol was immunoSEQ multiplex PCR, while the TCRdb copy is restricted to in-frame clones and leaves out a portion. Of more than 85,000 clones in the sample, roughly 80% were seen once. Sequencing was performed on peripheral blood, taken 28 days after the second AZD1222 dose. The receptors here all came from an adult who received the AZD1222 COVID-19 vaccine.

The chain couples TRBV5-4 to TRBJ1-2, with 10 bases that match TRBD1. The CDR3 has 14 amino acids. Trimming took 3 bases from V and 7 from J; bases not matched to a gene: 6. From germline, CDR1 is SGHNT and CDR2 YYREEE (reference sequence). The CDR3 protein is CASSSPGQGIGYTF. Written as DNA, the CDR3 is TGTGCCAGCAGCTCGCCGGGACAGGGGATTGGCTACACCTTC.

This chain joins TRBV29-1 and TRBJ2-5; TRBD1 or TRBD2 may be the D gene (7 bases each). Trimming took off 8 bases at V and 5 bases at J, with 18 bases between the two ends. CDR1 SQVTM and CDR2 ANQGSEA come from the germline V gene. The CDR3 is 13 residues long. CDR3 in DNA: TGCAGCACTACAGGGGAGGGAGGCGAGACCCAGTACTTC. Its translation: CSTTGEGGETQYF.

The gene calls are TRBV4-1 and TRBJ2-7; D possibly corresponds to TRBD2 (5 bases). The CDR3 runs 14 residues. Germline assignment: CDR1 MGHRA and CDR2 YSYEKL. V lost 5 bases and J 2 bases, leaving 13 bases between the germline ends. The CDR3 protein is CASSRAATTYEQYF. The CDR3 DNA follows: TGCGCCAGCAGCAGAGCGGCTACCACCTACGAGCAGTACTTC.

This sequence joins TRBV6-5 and TRBJ1-4; D is undetermined. In germline, CDR1 is MNHEY, CDR2 SVGAGI. The CDR3 extends over 11 amino acids. Trimming left V 7 bases short and J 3 bases short, with 3 bases between. The CDR3 DNA sequence: TGTGCCAGCAAGGCTAATGAAAAACTGTTTTTT. This gives the protein CASKANEKLFF.

The J gene is TRBJ1-1, the V gene TRBV25-1; no clear D. The CDR3 is made up of 13 amino acids. Germline V gene sequence: CDR1 MGHDK, CDR2 SYGVNS. V was cut by 5 bases and J by 3 bases, with 10 bases left in between. CDR3 in DNA: TGTGCCAGCAGTCCCCCGTCCCACACTGAAGCTTTCTTT. Residues: CASSPPSHTEAFF.

The chain uses TRBV5-1 and TRBJ2-7, with 8 bases lining up with TRBD2. Germline V gives CDR1 SGHRS, CDR2 YFSETQ. The V and J ends lost 4 bases and 2 bases, in that order; junction bases with no gene match: 11. The CDR3 has 16 residues. The DNA of the CDR3 is TGCGCCAGCAGCACCGGCATCCCGGGACTAGCCTACGAGCAGTACTTC. It specifies CASSTGIPGLAYEQYF.

The chain combines TRBV7-7 with TRBJ2-2, with 8 bases that match TRBD2. Germline assignment: CDR1 SSHAT and CDR2 FNYEAQ (reference sequence). The trim removed 7 bases at V and 7 bases at J, leaving 5 bases unmatched. The CDR3 totals 13 residues. CDR3 DNA: TGTGCCAGCACCGGGGGGGTTGGCGGGGAGCTGTTTTTT. Protein product: CASTGGVGGELFF.

CDR3 protein: CSASPSTGTGELFF. DNA for the CDR3: TGCAGTGCTAGTCCGTCGACAGGGACCGGGGAGCTGTTTTTT. The chain is built from TRBV20-1 and TRBJ2-2; 7 positions agree with TRBD1. Germline CDR1 DFQATT, CDR2 SNEGSKA (reference sequence). CDR3 length equals 14 residues. The ends lost 3 bases at V and 5 bases at J; junction bases unmatched: 6.

The chain joins TRBV5-8 to TRBJ2-1; D unclear. This CDR3 region has 13 residues. Trimming shortened V by 2 bases and J by 5 bases, and 8 bases separated the two germline ends. Germline CDR1 reads SGHTS; CDR2 reads YDEGEE. The CDR3 spells CASSFLPDNEQFF. CDR3 bases: TGTGCCAGCAGCTTCCTCCCGGACAATGAGCAGTTCTTC.

The genes are TRBV10-3 and TRBJ1-1, with TRBD1 matching 9 bases. The V gene's germline CDR1 is ENHRY and CDR2 SYGVKD. This CDR3 comprises 17 residues. J was trimmed by 2 bases and V by 7 bases; bases with no gene match: 14. CDR3 nucleotides: TGTGCCATCAATCCTACAGGGGGCCTGGGTCTCAACACTGAAGCTTTCTTT. Protein sequence: CAINPTGGLGLNTEAFF.

The DNA for the CDR3 is TGTGCCAGCAGCCCCGGTTTTACAGGGGTTTATGGCTACACCTTC. Translated: CASSPGFTGVYGYTF. V gene TRBV5-5 combines with J gene TRBJ1-2; 7 nucleotides match TRBD1. The length of the CDR3 is 15 residues. Trimming cost V 4 bases and J 5 bases; bases outside gene matches: 11. Germline CDR1 and CDR2: SGHKS and YYEKEE (reference sequence).

This chain joins TRBV5-1 and TRBJ1-1; D gene uncertain. Germline lookup yields CDR1 SGHRS and CDR2 YFSETQ. V lost 1 base, J lost 4 bases, and 14 bases lay in between. The CDR3 length is 15 residues. CDR3 region: CASSLNFVVGTEAFF. The CDR3 DNA follows: TGCGCCAGCAGCTTGAACTTCGTCGTGGGCACTGAAGCTTTCTTT.

This clone was seen a few times. The CDR3 loop is CASSLGGTRGDEQYF. CDR3 nucleotide sequence: TGTGCCAGCAGTCTGGGGGGCACACGAGGCGACGAGCAGTACTTC. V gene TRBV6-5 combines with J gene TRBJ2-7; either TRBD1 or TRBD2 may supply D (6 bases each). The CDR3 extends over 15 amino acids. Trimming cost V 5 bases and J 5 bases, with 19 bases left between them. Germline lookup yields CDR1 MNHEY and CDR2 SVGAGI.

The rearrangement uses TRBV7-3 and TRBJ2-1, with no clear D. The CDR3 spans 15 residues. Germline assignment: CDR1 SGHTA and CDR2 FQGTGA. V was pared by 1 base and J by 6 bases, with 13 bases between. The CDR3 here is CASSLIPLMGNEQFF. The CDR3 nucleotides read TGTGCCAGCAGCTTAATCCCCTTAATGGGCAATGAGCAGTTCTTC.

This chain uses TRBV7-9 with TRBJ2-7; D unclear. The germline V gene has CDR1 SEHNR and CDR2 FQNEAQ (reference sequence). The CDR3 is 14 amino acids. The ends were cut back, 5 bases at V and 6 bases at J, with 17 bases in the middle. The CDR3, as DNA: TGTGCCAGCAGCCGGAGTGTAGCATCGGGCGAGCAGTACTTC. Its translation: CASSRSVASGEQYF.

The chain is built from TRBV7-2 and TRBJ1-1; TRBD1 aligns across 11 bases. V lost 4 bases, J lost 11 bases, and 6 bases stayed unmatched. This CDR3 has 13 residues. Per the germline V gene, CDR1 is SGHTA and CDR2 is FQGNSA. The CDR3 nucleotides read TGTGCCAGCAGCTCGGACAGGGGGCGCAAGGCTTTCTTT. It yields the protein CASSSDRGRKAFF.

The chain employs TRBV2 and TRBJ1-1; 9 bases agree with TRBD1. This CDR3 has 19 amino acids. Germline lookup yields CDR1 SNHLY and CDR2 FYNNEI. V was clipped by 3 bases and J by 1 base; unmatched bases: 15. The CDR3 nucleotides read TGTGCCAGCAGTGAGACTCATACTCTACAGGGGGCGGCGAACACTGAAGCTTTCTTT. This encodes CASSETHTLQGAANTEAFF.

CDR3 amino acids: CASSPGGLRSYEQYF. The DNA of the CDR3 is TGTGCCAGCAGCCCCGGGGGGCTTCGCTCCTACGAGCAGTACTTC. V and J are TRBV7-3 and TRBJ2-7, with D possibly matching TRBD2 (7 bases). The CDR3 has 15 residues. Germline CDR1 is SGHTA and CDR2 is FQGTGA. V lost 5 bases and J lost 0, with 14 bases in between.

The chain recombines TRBV13 with TRBJ2-3, with 11 nucleotides matching TRBD2. Per the germline V gene, CDR1 is PRHDT and CDR2 is FYEKMQ (reference sequence). After removal of 5 bases from V and 2 bases from J, the junction contained 6 bases not matched to a gene. CDR3 length: 16 amino acids. The CDR3 DNA reads TGTGCCAGCAGCGGATTACTAGCGGGGGACACAGATACGCAGTATTTT. This codes for CASSGLLAGDTDTQYF.

The rearrangement joins TRBV3-1 (or the pseudogene TRBV3-2) to TRBJ2-7, with 14 nucleotides matching TRBD2. The CDR3 sequence is 19 residues long. Germline V gene sequence: CDR1 LGHDT, CDR2 YNNKEL (reference sequence). V lost 1 base to trimming and J lost 4 bases; unmatched junction nucleotides: 12. Here the CDR3 reads CASSQGLTGLAGAVYEQYF. Here the CDR3 DNA reads TGTGCCAGCAGCCAAGGGCTCACGGGACTAGCGGGAGCGGTGTACGAGCAGTACTTC.

This chain joins TRBV7-6 and TRBJ2-5, with TRBD2 as a possible D gene (7 bases). The CDR3 runs 15 residues. V lost 1 base and J 5 bases, leaving 14 bases between the germline ends. Germline V gene lookup returns CDR1 SGHVS and CDR2 FNYEAQ. The CDR3 DNA follows: TGTGCCAGCAGCTTAGGCGGGGGCCGGGGGGAGACCCAGTACTTC. It yields the protein CASSLGGGRGETQYF.

This clone has just one count. V gene TRBV7-9 combines with J gene TRBJ2-5; 7 positions agree with TRBD2. The germline gives CDR1 SEHNR, CDR2 FQNEAQ (reference sequence). V shed 1 base and J 3 bases; nucleotides not matched to a gene: 2. The CDR3 has 14 residues. As DNA, the CDR3 is TGTGCCAGCAGCTTAGGCCTAGCGGAAGAGACCCAGTACTTC. The encoded protein is CASSLGLAEETQYF.

The chain links TRBV2 to TRBJ1-4, with D maybe TRBD1 (5 bases). V lost 3 bases to trimming and J lost 5 bases, with 16 bases between them. The CDR3 consists of 16 residues. Per germline, CDR1 SNHLY and CDR2 FYNNEI. This CDR3 is CASSDLGLIKNEKLFF. The CDR3 nucleotides are TGTGCCAGCAGTGACTTGGGACTCATCAAAAATGAAAAACTGTTTTTT.

The V gene is TRBV28, the J gene TRBJ2-7, with D perhaps TRBD2 (6 bases). The CDR3 length is 15 residues. Trimming took off 7 bases at V and 1 base at J, with 17 bases between the two ends. The germline CDR1 and CDR2 sequences are MDHEN and SYDVKM. CDR3: CASTLGGENSYEQYF. Here the CDR3 DNA reads TGTGCCAGCACCCTTGGAGGGGAAAATTCCTACGAGCAGTACTTC. Full variable domain (rest looked up from reference TRBV28 and TRBJ2-7): DVKVTQSSRYLVKRTGEKVFLECVQDMDHENMFWYRQDPGLGLRLIYFSYDVKMKEKGDIPEGYSVSREKKERFSLILESASTNQTSMYLCASTLGGENSYEQYFGPGTRLTVT.

The chain carries TRBV5-1 and TRBJ1-1; no firm D call. Germline V gene data show CDR1 as SGHRS and CDR2 as YFSETQ. The V end lost 4 bases, the J end lost 0 bases, and 13 bases lay between the germline ends. The CDR3 covers 15 residues. The CDR3 DNA is TGCGCCAGCAGCCGGGAGGGCAACATGAACACTGAAGCTTTCTTT. It codes for CASSREGNMNTEAFF.

This clone is a singleton in its sample. The V and J genes are TRBV19 and TRBJ1-1, with D possibly matching TRBD1 (6 bases). Trimming cost V 6 bases and J 3 bases, with 14 bases left between them. Germline lookup yields CDR1 LNHDA and CDR2 SQIVND (reference sequence). The CDR3 sequence is 14 residues long. The CDR3 nucleotides read TGTGCCAGTAGGAAGGCGACAGGTGACACTGAAGCTTTCTTT. Its protein product is CASRKATGDTEAFF. The complete variable domain, with remaining parts taken from reference TRBV19 and TRBJ1-1, reads DGGITQSPKYLFRKEGQNVTLSCEQNLNHDAMYWYRQDPGQGLRLIYYSQIVNDFQKGDIAEGYSVSREKKESFPLTVTSAQKNPTAFYLCASRKATGDTEAFFGQGTRLTVV.

The rearrangement links TRBV3-1 (or the pseudogene TRBV3-2) to TRBJ1-3, with D possibly matching TRBD1 (5 bases). CDR1 is LGHDT, CDR2 YNNKEL, per germline (reference sequence). CDR3 length: 15 amino acids. V was trimmed by 2 bases and J by 2 bases, leaving 10 bases between them. Written as DNA, the CDR3 is TGTGCCAGCAGCCAAAGGCAGGGAACTGGAAACACCATATATTTT. It translates to CASSQRQGTGNTIYF.